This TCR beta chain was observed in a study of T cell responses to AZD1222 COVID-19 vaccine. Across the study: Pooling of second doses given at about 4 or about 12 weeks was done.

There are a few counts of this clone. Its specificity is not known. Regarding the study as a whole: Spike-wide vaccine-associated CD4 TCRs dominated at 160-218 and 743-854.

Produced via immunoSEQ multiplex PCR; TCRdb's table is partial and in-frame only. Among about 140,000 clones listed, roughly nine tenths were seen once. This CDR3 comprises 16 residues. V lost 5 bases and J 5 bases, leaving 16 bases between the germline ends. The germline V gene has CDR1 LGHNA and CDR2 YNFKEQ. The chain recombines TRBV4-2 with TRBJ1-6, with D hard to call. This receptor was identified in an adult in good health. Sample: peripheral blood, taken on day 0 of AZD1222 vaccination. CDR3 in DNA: TGTGCCAGCAGCGCTGGAAGTGTTTCTGATAATTCACCCCTCCACTTT. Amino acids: CASSAGSVSDNSPLHF.